The 28 T cell receptor beta chains below come from one sample, sequenced in a study of cytomegalovirus exposure and HLA in healthy donors (TCRdb year 2017). Receptor libraries were prepared by the immunoSEQ multiplex PCR assay. For the multiplex PCR, a mixture combining 60 forward primers for TCR Vbeta segments and 13 reverse primers for TCR Jbeta segments was used. This is the immuneACCESS table as TCRdb keeps it, with only in-frame sequences that have V and J called. A part of the clones is gone; compared with another copy, unresolved V genes explain less than half, and the rest is unexplained. This sample has approximately 150,000 clones in its table, and approximately 84% of those were observed once. The ten top clones hold 6.5% to 8.5% of the sample. The sample consisted of PBMCs. These receptors were collected from a middle-aged woman in good health and CMV-seropositive.

This sequence joins TRBV13 and TRBJ1-2; TRBD1 agrees at 7 bases. V lost 3 bases to trimming and J lost 4 bases; unmatched junction nucleotides: 8. CDR3 size: 15 residues. CDR1 is PRHDT and CDR2 is FYEKMQ in the germline V gene (reference sequence). CDR3 DNA: TGTGCCAGCAGCTTTTCTACAGGGGTTGGCTATGGCTACACCTTC. Its translation is CASSFSTGVGYGYTF.

This clone has only a few counts. The CDR3 sequence: CASSPGLEAQYF. CDR3 DNA sequence: TGTGCCAGCAGCCCGGGTTTGGAGGCCCAGTACTTC. The rearrangement links TRBV6-5 to TRBJ2-5; D perhaps matches TRBD2 (5 bases). Germline V CDR1 and CDR2: MNHEY, SVGAGI. With 6 bases removed from V and 9 bases from J, the gap between germline ends came to 14 bases. The CDR3 spans 12 residues.

The chain combines TRBV5-6 with TRBJ1-1, with D perhaps matching TRBD1 (5 bases). Germline values: CDR1 SGHDT, CDR2 YYEEEE. This CDR3 is 17 amino acids long. V lost 3 bases and J 1 base, leaving 19 bases between the germline ends. The CDR3 here is CASSWMGLGDGNTEAFF. As DNA, the CDR3 is TGTGCCAGCAGCTGGATGGGGCTAGGCGACGGGAACACTGAAGCTTTCTTT.

The CDR3 protein is CASTSRGGGGSPLHF. CDR3 coding DNA: TGTGCCAGCACTTCCCGAGGAGGGGGCGGTTCACCCCTCCACTTT. The chain joins TRBV6-5 to TRBJ1-6; 7 nucleotides agree with TRBD1. With V trimmed by 7 bases and J by 9 bases, 12 bases remained unmatched. The length of the CDR3 is 15 residues. Germline lookup yields CDR1 MNHEY and CDR2 SVGAGI.

This sequence joins TRBV7-2 and TRBJ1-2; D might be TRBD1 (5 bases). Trimming took 5 bases from V and 6 from J, leaving 13 bases between them. This CDR3 is built from 13 residues. The germline CDR1 and CDR2 sequences are SGHTA and FQGNSA. CDR3 region: CASSRRTTDGYTF. The CDR3 DNA reads as TGTGCCAGCAGCCGCCGGACAACCGATGGCTACACCTTC.

CDR3 nucleotide sequence: TGTGCCAGCAGCCGAGAAGCGGGGGGACGAGAGACCCAGTACTTC. Encoded protein: CASSREAGGRETQYF. This chain joins TRBV7-8 and TRBJ2-5; TRBD2 matches 9 bases. Germline V gives CDR1 SGHVS, CDR2 FQNEAQ. J was trimmed by 4 bases and V by 5 bases; bases with no gene match: 8. The CDR3 extends over 15 amino acids.

Note on this clone: An end of the junction does not agree with germline; a read error may underlie this. This chain uses TRBV5-4 with TRBJ2-6; 9 bases line up with TRBD1. Germline V lookup: CDR1 SGHNT, CDR2 YYREEE (reference sequence). The CDR3 contains 17 residues. The CDR3 reads CASSSPGQGGGANGLTF. CDR3 bases: TGTGCCAGCAGCTCGCCGGGACAGGGTGGCGGGGCCAACGGCCTGACTTTC.

The V gene is TRBV30, the J gene TRBJ2-5; TRBD2 agrees at 10 bases. The V and J ends lost 3 bases and 5 bases, in that order; junction bases with no gene match: 6. The CDR3 length is 14 residues. CDR1 and CDR2 (germline): GTSNPN, SVGIG (reference sequence). The CDR3 bases are TGTGCCTGGAGGCTAGCGGGGGCCGGGGAGACCCAGTACTTC. Protein: CAWRLAGAGETQYF.

This clone was found a few times. V usage is TRBV28 and J usage is TRBJ1-5; D is perhaps TRBD1 (5 bases). Germline V gives CDR1 MDHEN, CDR2 SYDVKM. This CDR3 is 14 amino acids long. V was shortened by 3 bases and J by 3 bases, with 9 bases between the two germline ends. CDR3 sequence (DNA): TGTGCCAGCAGTTTTAGGGGAAACAATCAGCCCCAGCATTTT. Translation: CASSFRGNNQPQHF.

This chain connects TRBV19 to TRBJ1-2; D unresolved. The germline V and J ends were trimmed by 1 base and 5 bases, with 2 bases remaining between them. Per the germline V gene, CDR1 is LNHDA and CDR2 is SQIVND (reference sequence). This CDR3 comprises 11 residues. The CDR3 sequence is CASSIAYGYTF. Here the CDR3 DNA reads TGTGCCAGTAGTATAGCGTATGGCTACACCTTC.

The chain combines TRBV4-3 with TRBJ1-4; 9 bases are shared with TRBD1. Trimming took 3 bases from V and 10 from J; bases not matched to a gene: 3. The CDR3 runs 13 residues. CDR1 and CDR2 from the germline V gene are LGHNA and YSLEER. CDR3 sequence: CASSQGQGGKLFF. CDR3 DNA: TGCGCCAGCAGCCAGGGACAGGGCGGAAAACTGTTTTTT.

CDR3 amino acids: CASSLVRRTSGDNEQYF. Written as DNA, the CDR3 is TGTGCCAGCAGCTTAGTAAGGCGGACTAGCGGGGACAACGAGCAGTACTTC. The chain has TRBV11-2 and TRBJ2-7; 12 nucleotides match TRBD2. The CDR3 runs to 17 residues. Trimming took 1 base from V and 5 from J; bases not matched to a gene: 9. Germline loops: CDR1 SGHAT, CDR2 FQNNGV.

The rearrangement links TRBV10-3 to TRBJ2-7; D is unclear. CDR3 length: 14 amino acids. V was pared by 2 bases and J by 3 bases, with 11 bases between. Germline V gene lookup returns CDR1 ENHRY and CDR2 SYGVKD. CDR3 residues: CAISEPWARYEQYF. The CDR3 region has the DNA TGTGCCATCAGTGAGCCCTGGGCGCGCTACGAGCAGTACTTC.

The J gene is TRBJ2-7, the V gene TRBV29-1; 9 nucleotides agree with TRBD1. Germline-derived CDR1 and CDR2 are SQVTM and ANQGSEA. V was pared by 6 bases and J by 3 bases, with 6 bases of the junction left unmatched. The CDR3 covers 13 residues. As DNA, the CDR3 is TGCAGCGTGCCTGGGACAGGGAACTACGAGCAGTACTTC. It translates to CSVPGTGNYEQYF.

V is TRBV7-9 and J is TRBJ2-2; 11 bases line up with TRBD2. CDR3 length: 18 residues. The V gene end was trimmed by 5 bases and the J gene end by 1 base; junction bases not matched to a gene: 9. In germline, CDR1 is SEHNR, CDR2 FQNEAQ (reference sequence). DNA for the CDR3: TGTGCCAGCAGCGTCACACTTGGACTAGCGGGGAACACCGGGGAGCTGTTTTTT. This codes for CASSVTLGLAGNTGELFF.

This clone was recorded a few times. This chain joins TRBV21-1 and TRBJ2-2; the DNA was not used to check the table's D call, TRBD1. TRBV21-1 is tagged as a pseudogene. This CDR3 has 15 residues. In nucleotides, the CDR3 is TGTGCCAGCAGGTCCGGGACAGGGATTTCCGGGGAGCTGTTTTTT. It codes for CASRSGTGISGELFF.

The chain uses TRBV19 and TRBJ1-2, with 8 bases lining up with TRBD1. Trimming cost V 8 bases and J 0 bases; bases outside gene matches: 8. The V gene's germline CDR1 is LNHDA and CDR2 SQIVND (reference sequence). The CDR3 spans 15 residues. The CDR3 DNA reads TGTGCCAGTCGGTCAGACAGGGGCACTAACTATGGCTACACCTTC. Protein sequence: CASRSDRGTNYGYTF.

This chain links TRBV10-3 with TRBJ2-7; TRBD2 is a possible D gene (6 bases). The germline CDR1 and CDR2 sequences are ENHRY and SYGVKD. This CDR3 spans 15 amino acids. Trimming took 4 bases from V and 0 from J, leaving 13 bases between them. The CDR3 nucleotides read TGTGCCATCAGTGTTGGGGACTTGAGCTCCTACGAGCAGTACTTC. Its translation: CAISVGDLSSYEQYF.

The rearrangement uses TRBV5-4 and TRBJ2-3; D is perhaps TRBD1 (5 bases). This CDR3 has 15 residues. Germline V lookup: CDR1 SGHNT, CDR2 YYREEE (reference sequence). V dropped 0 bases and J dropped 3 bases, with 11 bases sitting between them. The CDR3, as DNA: TGTGCCAGCAGCTTGGGGGGCAGTAGAACAGATACGCAGTATTTT. Amino acids: CASSLGGSRTDTQYF.

The rearrangement links TRBV5-4 to TRBJ2-5; the D gene is possibly TRBD2 (7 bases). The CDR3 has 15 amino acids. The germline CDR1 and CDR2 sequences are SGHNT and YYREEE (reference sequence). The V end lost 5 bases, the J end lost 5 bases, and 19 bases lay between the germline ends. CDR3 region: CASRWGGGGLETQYF. CDR3 coding DNA: TGTGCCAGCAGATGGGGTGGGGGGGGGCTTGAGACCCAGTACTTC.

Worth noting for this clone: Other DNA sequences in this sample translate to the same CDR3. The chain combines TRBV9 with TRBJ1-1; a possible D gene is TRBD1 (5 bases). The CDR3 contains 13 residues. V lost 4 bases and J lost 1, with 8 bases in between. Germline lookup yields CDR1 SGDLS and CDR2 YYNGEE. CDR3 residues: CASSLTGNTEAFF. The CDR3 coding sequence is TGTGCCAGCAGCCTTACAGGGAACACTGAAGCTTTCTTT.

The chain employs TRBV5-1 and TRBJ2-3; 9 bases fit TRBD2. Germline lookup yields CDR1 SGHRS and CDR2 YFSETQ. The CDR3 totals 17 residues. Germline trimming cut 4 bases from V and 0 bases from J; bases unmatched to any gene: 9. Written as DNA, the CDR3 is TGCGCCAGCAGCCGCCAGCAGACTAGCGGTAGCACAGATACGCAGTATTTT. Amino acid sequence: CASSRQQTSGSTDTQYF.

This chain joins TRBV5-4 and TRBJ1-6; D is undetermined. Germline loops: CDR1 SGHNT, CDR2 YYREEE (reference sequence). This CDR3 is built from 13 residues. V lost 1 base, J lost 7 bases, and 6 bases lay in between. CDR3 region: CASSLQVNSPLHF. CDR3 nucleotides: TGTGCCAGCAGCTTGCAGGTGAATTCACCCCTCCACTTT.

This chain connects TRBV6-1 to TRBJ2-1, with unresolved D. The CDR3 consists of 10 residues. Trimming removed 1 base from V and 12 bases from J, with 4 bases in between. Germline V gene lookup returns CDR1 MNHNS and CDR2 SASEGT. CDR3 residues: CASSEGRQFF. The CDR3 coding sequence is TGTGCCAGCAGTGAAGGTAGGCAGTTCTTC.

V gene TRBV2 combines with J gene TRBJ1-2; 7 positions agree with TRBD1. CDR3 length: 13 residues. CDR1 and CDR2 (germline): SNHLY, FYNNEI. Trimming took 5 bases from V and 4 from J; bases not matched to a gene: 4. CDR3 sequence reads: CASSTDRAYGYTF. In nucleotides, the CDR3 is TGTGCCAGCAGTACCGACAGGGCCTATGGCTACACCTTC.

This clone came up a few times. The V gene is TRBV28, the J gene TRBJ2-6; TRBD1 agrees at 9 bases. The CDR3 extends over 19 amino acids. V was clipped by 4 bases and J by 4 bases; unmatched bases: 14. Per germline, CDR1 MDHEN and CDR2 SYDVKM. The CDR3 DNA sequence: TGTGCCAGCAGTTCTAGGGGGGGACAGGGAAAGGTCGGGGCCAACGTCCTGACTTTC. Translated: CASSSRGGQGKVGANVLTF.

The chain carries TRBV14 and TRBJ2-5; a weak D match, TRBD2 (5 bases). The CDR3 sequence is 15 residues long. Germline-derived CDR1 and CDR2 are SGHDN and FVKESK. The ends were cut back, 3 bases at V and 1 base at J, with 12 bases in the middle. The chain's CDR3 is CASSQGGEFQETQYF. As DNA, the CDR3 is TGTGCCAGCAGCCAGGGTGGGGAGTTCCAAGAGACCCAGTACTTC.

The V and J genes are TRBV7-2 and TRBJ2-1; D is perhaps TRBD2 (6 bases). The CDR3 runs to 12 residues. Per the germline V gene, CDR1 is SGHTA and CDR2 is FQGNSA. The V end was cut by 3 bases, the J end by 13 bases, with 13 bases between. The CDR3 protein is CASSFSWEDQFF. CDR3 nucleotides: TGTGCCAGCAGCTTCTCCTGGGAGGACCAGTTCTTC.